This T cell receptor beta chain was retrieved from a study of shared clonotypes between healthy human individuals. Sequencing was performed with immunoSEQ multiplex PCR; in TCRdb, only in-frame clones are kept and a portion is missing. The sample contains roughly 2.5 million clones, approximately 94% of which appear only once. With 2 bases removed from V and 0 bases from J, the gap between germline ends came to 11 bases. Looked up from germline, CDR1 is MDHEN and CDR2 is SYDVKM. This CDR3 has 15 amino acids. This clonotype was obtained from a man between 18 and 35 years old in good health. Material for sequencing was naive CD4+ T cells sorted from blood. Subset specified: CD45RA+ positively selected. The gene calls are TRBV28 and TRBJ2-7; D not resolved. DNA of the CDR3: TGTGCCAGCAGTTTAGGCGCTAAGAGCTCCTACGAGCAGTACTTC. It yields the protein CASSLGAKSSYEQYF.